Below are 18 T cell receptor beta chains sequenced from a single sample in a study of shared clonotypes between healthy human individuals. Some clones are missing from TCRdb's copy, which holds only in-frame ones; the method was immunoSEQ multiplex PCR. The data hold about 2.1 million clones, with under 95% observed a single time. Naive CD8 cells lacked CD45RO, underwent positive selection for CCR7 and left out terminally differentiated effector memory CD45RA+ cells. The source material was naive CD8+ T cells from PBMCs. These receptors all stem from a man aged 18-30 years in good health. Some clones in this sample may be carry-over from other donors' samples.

The CDR3 nucleotides read TGCGCCAGCAGAGGAGGGGGATTCTACAATGAGCAGTTCTTC. Translating gives CASRGGGFYNEQFF. The chain carries TRBV4-1 and TRBJ2-1; D may correspond to TRBD1 or TRBD2 (6 bases each). CDR1 is MGHRA, CDR2 YSYEKL, per germline. V lost 6 bases, J lost 3 bases, and 12 bases lay in between. The CDR3 length is 14 residues.

The CDR3 nucleotides read TGTGCCAGCAGTTACCGGGACAGCCTCTACGAGCAGTACTTC. Protein product: CASSYRDSLYEQYF. V is TRBV5-5 and J is TRBJ2-7; TRBD1 agrees at 7 bases. V was pared by 5 bases and J by 3 bases, with 8 bases of the junction left unmatched. This CDR3 has 14 amino acids. Germline V gene sequence: CDR1 SGHKS, CDR2 YYEKEE (reference sequence).

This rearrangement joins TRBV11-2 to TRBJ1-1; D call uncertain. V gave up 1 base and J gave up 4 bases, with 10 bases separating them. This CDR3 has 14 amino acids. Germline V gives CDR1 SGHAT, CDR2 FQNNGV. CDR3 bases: TGTGCCAGCAGCTTAGTAGTGGCCGCCACTGAAGCTTTCTTT. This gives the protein CASSLVVAATEAFF.

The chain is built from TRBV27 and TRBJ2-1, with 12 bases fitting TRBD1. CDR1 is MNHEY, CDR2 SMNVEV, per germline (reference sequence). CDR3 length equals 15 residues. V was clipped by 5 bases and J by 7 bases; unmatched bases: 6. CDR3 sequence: CASSDGTGGFNEQFF. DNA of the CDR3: TGTGCCAGCAGTGACGGGACAGGGGGCTTTAATGAGCAGTTCTTC.

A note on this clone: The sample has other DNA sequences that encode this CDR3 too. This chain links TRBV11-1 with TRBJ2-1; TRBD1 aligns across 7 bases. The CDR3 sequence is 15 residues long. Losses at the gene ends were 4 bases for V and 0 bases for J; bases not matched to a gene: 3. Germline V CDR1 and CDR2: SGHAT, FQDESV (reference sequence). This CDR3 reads CASSSSGGSYNEQFF. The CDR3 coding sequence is TGTGCCAGCAGCTCATCAGGGGGCTCCTACAATGAGCAGTTCTTC.

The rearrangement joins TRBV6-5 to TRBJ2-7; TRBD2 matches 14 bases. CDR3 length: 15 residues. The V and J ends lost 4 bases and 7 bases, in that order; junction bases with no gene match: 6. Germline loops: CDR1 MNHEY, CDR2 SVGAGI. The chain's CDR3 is CASSWGLAGAREQYF. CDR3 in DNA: TGTGCCAGCAGTTGGGGACTAGCGGGAGCGCGAGAGCAGTACTTC.

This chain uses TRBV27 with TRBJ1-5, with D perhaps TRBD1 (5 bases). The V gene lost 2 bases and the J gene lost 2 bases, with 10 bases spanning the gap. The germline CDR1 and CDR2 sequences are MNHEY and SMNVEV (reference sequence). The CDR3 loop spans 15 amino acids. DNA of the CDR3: TGTGCCAGCAGTTTAGGGGGAATGGGCAATCAGCCCCAGCATTTT. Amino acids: CASSLGGMGNQPQHF.

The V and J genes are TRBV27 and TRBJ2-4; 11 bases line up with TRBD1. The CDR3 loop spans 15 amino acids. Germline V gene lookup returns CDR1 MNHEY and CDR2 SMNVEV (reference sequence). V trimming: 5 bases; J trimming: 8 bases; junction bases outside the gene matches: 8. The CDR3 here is CASSLSRTGGDIQYF. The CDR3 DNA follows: TGTGCCAGCAGTCTCAGCCGGACAGGGGGCGACATTCAGTACTTC.

The CDR3 spells CASSPPTLAGVRELFF. In DNA, the CDR3 is TGTGCCAGCAGCCCACCCACGCTAGCGGGAGTAAGGGAGCTGTTTTTT. The chain is built from TRBV7-8 and TRBJ2-2; 10 nucleotides align to TRBD2. Germline V gene lookup returns CDR1 SGHVS and CDR2 FQNEAQ. The trim removed 5 bases at V and 9 bases at J, leaving 12 bases unmatched. The CDR3 totals 16 residues. The full variable domain, completed using reference TRBV7-8 and TRBJ2-2, is GAGVSQSPRYKVAKRGQDVALRCDPISGHVSLFWYQQALGQGPEFLTYFQNEAQLDKSGLPSDRFFAERPEGSVSTLKIQRTQQEDSAVYLCASSPPTLAGVRELFFGEGSRLTVL.

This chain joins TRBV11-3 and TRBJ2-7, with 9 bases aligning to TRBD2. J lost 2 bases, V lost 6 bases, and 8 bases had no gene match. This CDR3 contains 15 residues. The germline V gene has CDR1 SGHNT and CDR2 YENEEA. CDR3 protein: CASRGGLAGPYEQYF. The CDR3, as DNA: TGTGCCAGCAGAGGGGGACTAGCCGGCCCCTACGAGCAGTACTTC.

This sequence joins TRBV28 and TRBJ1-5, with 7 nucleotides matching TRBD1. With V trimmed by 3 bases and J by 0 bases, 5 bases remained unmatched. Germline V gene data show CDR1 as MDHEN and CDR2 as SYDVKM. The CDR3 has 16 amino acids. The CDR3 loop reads CASSFGTAYSNQPQHF. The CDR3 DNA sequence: TGTGCCAGCAGTTTCGGGACAGCCTATAGCAATCAGCCCCAGCATTTT.

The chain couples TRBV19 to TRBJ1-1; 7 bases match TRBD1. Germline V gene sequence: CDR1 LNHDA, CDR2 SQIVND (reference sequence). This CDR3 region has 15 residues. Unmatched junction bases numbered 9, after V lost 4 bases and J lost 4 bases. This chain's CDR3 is CASSKDRQGFTEAFF. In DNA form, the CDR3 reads TGTGCCAGTAGTAAAGACCGACAGGGATTCACTGAAGCTTTCTTT.

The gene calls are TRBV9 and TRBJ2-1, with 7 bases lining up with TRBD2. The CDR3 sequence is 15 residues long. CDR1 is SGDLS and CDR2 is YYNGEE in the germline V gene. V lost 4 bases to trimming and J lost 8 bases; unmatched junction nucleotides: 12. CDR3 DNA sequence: TGTGCCAGCAGCCATGGGGGAGGGCCTTTCGATGAGCAGTTCTTC. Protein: CASSHGGGPFDEQFF.

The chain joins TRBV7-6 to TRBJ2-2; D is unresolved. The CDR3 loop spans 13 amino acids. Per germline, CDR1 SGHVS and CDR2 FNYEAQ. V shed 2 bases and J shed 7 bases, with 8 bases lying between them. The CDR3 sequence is CASSLWANGELFF. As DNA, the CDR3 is TGTGCCAGCAGCTTATGGGCTAACGGGGAGCTGTTTTTT. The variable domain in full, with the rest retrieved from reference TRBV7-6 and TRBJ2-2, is GAGVSQSPRYKVTKRGQDVALRCDPISGHVSLYWYRQALGQGPEFLTYFNYEAQQDKSGLPNDRFSAERPEGSISTLTIQRTEQRDSAMYRCASSLWANGELFFGEGSRLTVL.

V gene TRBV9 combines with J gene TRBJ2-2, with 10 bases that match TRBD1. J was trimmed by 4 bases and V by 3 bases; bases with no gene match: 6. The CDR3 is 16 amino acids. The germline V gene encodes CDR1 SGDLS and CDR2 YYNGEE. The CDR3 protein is CASSDGQGVVTGELFF. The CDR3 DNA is TGTGCCAGCAGCGACGGACAGGGGGTTGTCACCGGGGAGCTGTTTTTT.

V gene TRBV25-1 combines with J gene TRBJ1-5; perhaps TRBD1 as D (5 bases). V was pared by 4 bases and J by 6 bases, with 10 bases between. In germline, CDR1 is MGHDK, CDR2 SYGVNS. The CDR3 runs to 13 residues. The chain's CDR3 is CASSAQGVQPQHF. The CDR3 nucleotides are TGTGCCAGCAGTGCCCAGGGTGTTCAGCCCCAGCATTTT.

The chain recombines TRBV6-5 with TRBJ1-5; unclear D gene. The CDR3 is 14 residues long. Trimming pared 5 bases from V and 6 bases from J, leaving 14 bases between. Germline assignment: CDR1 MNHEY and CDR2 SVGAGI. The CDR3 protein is CASSPRDSFQPQHF. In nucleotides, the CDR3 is TGTGCCAGCAGTCCCCGGGATAGTTTTCAGCCCCAGCATTTT.

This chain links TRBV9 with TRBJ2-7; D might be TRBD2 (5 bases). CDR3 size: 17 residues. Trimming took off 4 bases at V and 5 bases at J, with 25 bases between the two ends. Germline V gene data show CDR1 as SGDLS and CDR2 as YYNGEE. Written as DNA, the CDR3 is TGTGCCAGCAGCCCCTATCAAGGACGGGGTAATTGGGACGAGCAGTACTTC. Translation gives CASSPYQGRGNWDEQYF.